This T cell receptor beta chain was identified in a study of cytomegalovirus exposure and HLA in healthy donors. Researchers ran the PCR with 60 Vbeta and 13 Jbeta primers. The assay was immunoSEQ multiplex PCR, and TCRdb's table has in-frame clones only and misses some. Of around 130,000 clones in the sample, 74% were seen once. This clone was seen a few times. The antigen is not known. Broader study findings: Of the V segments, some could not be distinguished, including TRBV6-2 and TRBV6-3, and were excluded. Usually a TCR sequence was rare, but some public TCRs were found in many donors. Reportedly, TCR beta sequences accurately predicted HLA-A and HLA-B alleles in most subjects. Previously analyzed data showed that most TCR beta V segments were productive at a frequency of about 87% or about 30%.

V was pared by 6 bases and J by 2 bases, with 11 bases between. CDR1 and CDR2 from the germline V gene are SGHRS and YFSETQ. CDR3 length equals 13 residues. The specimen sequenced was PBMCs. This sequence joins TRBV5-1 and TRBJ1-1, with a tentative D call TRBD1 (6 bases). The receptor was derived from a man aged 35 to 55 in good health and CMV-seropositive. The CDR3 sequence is CASTKDSNTEAFF. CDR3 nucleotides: TGCGCCAGCACCAAGGACAGCAACACTGAAGCTTTCTTT.